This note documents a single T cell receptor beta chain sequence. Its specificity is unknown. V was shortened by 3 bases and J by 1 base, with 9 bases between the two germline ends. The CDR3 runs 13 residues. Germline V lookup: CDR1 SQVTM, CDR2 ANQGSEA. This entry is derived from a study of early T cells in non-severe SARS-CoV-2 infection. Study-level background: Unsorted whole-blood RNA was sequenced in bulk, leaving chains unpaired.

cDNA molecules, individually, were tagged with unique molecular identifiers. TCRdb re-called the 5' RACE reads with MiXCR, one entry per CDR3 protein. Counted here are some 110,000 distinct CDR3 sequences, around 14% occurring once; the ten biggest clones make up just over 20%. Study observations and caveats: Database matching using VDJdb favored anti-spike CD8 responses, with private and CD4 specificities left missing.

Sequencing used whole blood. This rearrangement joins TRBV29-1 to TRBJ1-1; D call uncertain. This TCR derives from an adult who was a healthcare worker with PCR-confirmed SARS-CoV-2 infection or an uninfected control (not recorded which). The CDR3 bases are TGCAGCGTTGAGAACCCTTCGAACACTGAAGCTTTCTTT. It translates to CSVENPSNTEAFF. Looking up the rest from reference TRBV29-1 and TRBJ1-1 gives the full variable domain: SAVISQKPSRDICQRGTSLTIQCQVDSQVTMMFWYRQQPGQSLTLIATANQGSEATYESGFVIDKFPISRPNLTFSTLTVSNMSPEDSSIYLCSVENPSNTEAFFGQGTRLTVV.